This T cell receptor (beta chain) was sequenced during a study of T cells in Graves' hyperthyroidism and ophthalmopathy. Trimming pared 9 bases from V and 0 bases from J, leaving 13 bases between. The CDR3 has 14 amino acids. Germline CDR1 is KGHDR and CDR2 is SFDVKD. RNA transcripts provided the source from which TCR beta CDR3 regions were amplified. TCR CDR3 underwent first-round RT-PCR with the HTBI primer set. MiXCR, run by TCRdb on the multiplex PCR reads, gives a single entry per CDR3 protein. The sample lists under 800,000 distinct CDR3 sequences; approximately 15% were seen once. Overall study findings and caveats: It was a median around seven months before onset that the model predicted ophthalmopathy. Blood samples included most of the expanded thyroid clonotypes exceeding 0.001.

This clonotype came up many times. Antigen: not known. The TCR originated in a woman younger than 35 with Graves' hyperthyroidism. Sequencing was carried out using blood. The chain recombines TRBV24-1 with TRBJ1-2; no firm D call. The CDR3 sequence is CATGPDGANYGYTF. For the CDR3, the DNA is TGTGCCACCGGGCCCGACGGCGCTAACTATGGCTACACCTTC.